This T cell receptor (beta chain) emerged from a study of blood T cells in healthy people across ages. Broader study findings: Nothing was known about donor CMV status, and this possibly confounded expanded clonotype changes.

Primers used in a second PCR of roughly 6 to 11 cycles were a sample-barcoded 5' primer and a J-beta primer mix. A template-switch adaptor containing 12 random nucleotides labeled each cDNA molecule. A single record per CDR3 protein comes from TCRdb applying MiXCR to the 5' RACE reads. The sample contains about 1,400,000 distinct CDR3 sequences, roughly 59% of which appear only once. The V and J ends lost 5 bases and 8 bases respectively, with 21 bases between them. Per germline, CDR1 SGHTA and CDR2 FQGNSA. The CDR3 contains 15 residues. Worth noting for this clonotype: The antigen remains unidentified.

This sequence originates from a young man in good health. The specimen sequenced was blood. The chain uses TRBV7-2 and TRBJ1-2; TRBD1 is a possible D gene (6 bases). The DNA for the CDR3 is TGTGCCAGCAGCCAGAAAAGGGGGGGGGCGGAAGGCTACACCTTC. It specifies CASSQKRGGAEGYTF.